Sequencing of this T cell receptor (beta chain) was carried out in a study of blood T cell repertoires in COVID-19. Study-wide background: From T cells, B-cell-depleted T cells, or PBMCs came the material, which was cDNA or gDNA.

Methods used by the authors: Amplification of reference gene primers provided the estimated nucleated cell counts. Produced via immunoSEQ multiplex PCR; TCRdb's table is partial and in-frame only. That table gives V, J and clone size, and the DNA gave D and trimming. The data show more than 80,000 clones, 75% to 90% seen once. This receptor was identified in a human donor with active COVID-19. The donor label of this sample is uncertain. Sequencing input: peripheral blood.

In DNA form, the CDR3 reads TGTGCCAGCAGACAGGGACAGAACTACGAGCAGTACTTC. Translated, it gives CASRQGQNYEQYF. This sequence joins TRBV6-5 and TRBJ2-7; 7 nucleotides match TRBD1. CDR3 length equals 13 residues. The V gene end was trimmed by 6 bases and the J gene end by 3 bases; junction bases not matched to a gene: 5. CDR1 MNHEY and CDR2 SVGAGI come from the germline V gene.